One sample yielded the 24 T cell receptor beta chains listed below, sequenced in a study of T cell responses to AZD1222 COVID-19 vaccine (dated by TCRdb to the early 2020s). Library preparation employed the immunoSEQ multiplex PCR assay. Here the immuneACCESS table is served through TCRdb, limited to in-frame sequences with V and J called. Missing clones are a known gap in these copies; in checked studies unresolved V genes cover under half, and the rest lacks a known reason. The sample contains roughly 160,000 clones, 87% of them found a single time. The biggest ten clones account for around 1% of the sample. The sample's time point label, in plain terms: about 28 days (+/-7) after the second vaccine dose. Sequenced material: peripheral blood, taken 28 days after the second AZD1222 dose. Source of these receptors: an adult who received the AZD1222 COVID-19 vaccine.

This rearrangement joins TRBV19 to TRBJ1-1, with a possible D match to TRBD1 (5 bases). The V end was cut by 6 bases, the J end by 3 bases, with 11 bases between. Germline V lookup: CDR1 LNHDA, CDR2 SQIVND (reference sequence). The CDR3 sequence is 13 residues long. CDR3 coding DNA: TGTGCCAGTAGGAGAAGGGGAGACACTGAAGCTTTCTTT. Protein sequence: CASRRRGDTEAFF.

This chain joins TRBV2 and TRBJ2-5; D ambiguous. CDR1 SNHLY and CDR2 FYNNEI come from the germline V gene. This CDR3 is 15 amino acids long. With 0 bases removed from V and 4 bases from J, the gap between germline ends came to 12 bases. In DNA form, the CDR3 reads TGTGCCAGCAGTGAAGCGCTTGTAAGACGAGAGACCCAGTACTTC. Translation: CASSEALVRRETQYF.

The CDR3: CASSPGQGVSSGNTIYF. CDR3 bases: TGTGCCAGCTCACCAGGACAGGGGGTTAGCTCTGGAAACACCATATATTTT. This sequence joins TRBV18 and TRBJ1-3; TRBD1 matches 10 bases. Germline-derived CDR1 and CDR2 are KGHSH and LQKENI. Germline trimming cut 2 bases from V and 0 bases from J; bases unmatched to any gene: 4. CDR3 length equals 17 residues.

The V call is TRBV27, the J call TRBJ1-2; TRBD1 matches 12 bases. Germline CDR1 MNHEY, CDR2 SMNVEV (reference sequence). J was trimmed by 5 bases and V by 5 bases; bases with no gene match: 15. There are 18 residues in the CDR3. CDR3 in DNA: TGTGCCAGCAGTCCTCTTACCGGGACAGGGGGCGGGAAGTATGGCTACACCTTC. Translated, it gives CASSPLTGTGGGKYGYTF.

This clone has only one observation. The V gene is TRBV30, the J gene TRBJ1-3; TRBD1 aligns across 7 bases. Unmatched junction bases numbered 1, after V lost 3 bases and J lost 2 bases. The CDR3 contains 13 residues. Germline CDR1 GTSNPN, CDR2 SVGIG (reference sequence). The CDR3 DNA follows: TGTGCCTGGAGCACAGGGGCTGGAAACACCATATATTTT. As protein: CAWSTGAGNTIYF.

The chain combines TRBV2 with TRBJ2-7; a weak D match, TRBD1 (6 bases). Per the germline V gene, CDR1 is SNHLY and CDR2 is FYNNEI. CDR3 size: 14 residues. The V and J ends lost 4 bases and 6 bases respectively, with 16 bases between them. The CDR3 loop reads CASSVARGVGEQYF. The CDR3 DNA follows: TGTGCCAGCAGTGTGGCCAGGGGAGTAGGCGAGCAGTACTTC.

This sequence joins TRBV3-1 (or the pseudogene TRBV3-2) and TRBJ2-7; TRBD1 matches 10 bases. Trimming cost V 1 base and J 2 bases; bases outside gene matches: 2. CDR3 length: 15 residues. CDR1 is LGHDT, CDR2 YNNKEL, per germline (reference sequence). The CDR3 protein is CASSQGQGAPYEQYF. The DNA of the CDR3 is TGTGCCAGCAGCCAAGGACAGGGGGCTCCCTACGAGCAGTACTTC.

In its sample, this clone was seen a few times. The chain employs TRBV6-4 and TRBJ2-1; 7 bases match TRBD2. V shed 4 bases, J shed 5 bases, and the junction held 5 bases outside the gene matches. CDR3 length: 14 residues. Germline CDR1 MRHNA, CDR2 SNTAGT. This CDR3 reads CASSGEAGNNEQFF. The CDR3 DNA reads as TGTGCCAGCAGTGGGGAAGCGGGGAACAATGAGCAGTTCTTC.

A single count supports this clone. V and J are TRBV2 and TRBJ1-1; D gene uncertain. V shed 3 bases and J shed 4 bases, with 9 bases lying between them. Germline values: CDR1 SNHLY, CDR2 FYNNEI. The CDR3 is 13 amino acids. The CDR3 loop reads CASSDGLPTEAFF. DNA of the CDR3: TGTGCCAGCAGTGATGGGCTTCCCACTGAAGCTTTCTTT.

This clone was found a few times. The chain carries TRBV4-1 and TRBJ1-5; a weak D match, TRBD1 (5 bases). Germline CDR1 MGHRA, CDR2 YSYEKL. V lost 4 bases to trimming and J lost 6 bases, with 19 bases between them. This CDR3 contains 16 residues. In DNA, the CDR3 is TGCGCCAGCAGCCCCTGGGGGGAGGGGTTCAGTCAGCCCCAGCATTTT. Amino acids: CASSPWGEGFSQPQHF.

The chain combines TRBV7-7 with TRBJ2-1; D is tentatively TRBD1 or TRBD2 (6 bases each). Germline CDR1 reads SSHAT; CDR2 reads FNYEAQ (reference sequence). The ends were cut back, 0 bases at V and 7 bases at J, with 10 bases in the middle. The CDR3 loop spans 14 amino acids. The CDR3 coding sequence is TGTGCCAGCAGCTTAGCGGGGGGCGGGAATGAGCAGTTCTTC. Protein: CASSLAGGGNEQFF. Full variable domain (remainder filled in from reference TRBV7-7 and TRBJ2-1): GAGVSQSPRYKVTKRGQDVTLRCDPISSHATLYWYQQALGQGPEFLTYFNYEAQPDKSGLPSDRFSAERPEGSISTLTIQRTEQRDSAMYRCASSLAGGGNEQFFGPGTRLTVL.

V is TRBV19 and J is TRBJ1-2, with a tentative D call TRBD1 (5 bases). Per germline, CDR1 LNHDA and CDR2 SQIVND (reference sequence). The V gene lost 4 bases and the J gene lost 9 bases, with 15 bases spanning the gap. The CDR3 length is 13 residues. The CDR3 loop reads CASSNYGPGRYTF. CDR3 bases: TGTGCCAGTAGTAACTACGGGCCGGGGCGCTACACCTTC.

This clone was recorded only once. The CDR3: CASHGEGTTNEKLFF. CDR3 nucleotide sequence: TGTGCCAGCCATGGAGAGGGGACAACTAATGAAAAACTGTTTTTT. V usage is TRBV2 and J usage is TRBJ1-4, with a tentative D call TRBD1 (5 bases). The V gene's germline CDR1 is SNHLY and CDR2 FYNNEI. The CDR3 consists of 15 residues. Deletions cut 8 bases from V and 0 bases from J, with 13 bases between.

The chain carries TRBV6-4 and TRBJ1-2; no definite D call. This CDR3 is built from 13 residues. CDR1 and CDR2 from the germline V gene are MRHNA and SNTAGT. V was shortened by 3 bases and J by 7 bases, with 12 bases between the two germline ends. The CDR3 DNA reads TGTGCCAGCAGTGATGAGGGCCGAGGTGGCTACACCTTC. Amino acids: CASSDEGRGGYTF.

The rearrangement joins TRBV18 to TRBJ2-1, with 10 bases identical to TRBD2. This CDR3 spans 16 amino acids. Looked up from germline, CDR1 is KGHSH and CDR2 is LQKENI. Trimming at V came to 2 bases and at J to 2 bases, leaving 3 bases not matched to a gene. The CDR3 region is CASSPSSGGAYNEQFF. The CDR3 region has the DNA TGTGCCAGCTCACCAAGCAGCGGGGGGGCCTACAATGAGCAGTTCTTC.

This clone showed up just once. V is TRBV5-4 and J is TRBJ2-7, with D perhaps matching TRBD1 (7 bases). Trimming left V 2 bases short and J 2 bases short, with 14 bases between. In germline, CDR1 is SGHNT, CDR2 YYREEE (reference sequence). This CDR3 is 15 amino acids long. This CDR3 reads CASSFGGTVAYEQYF. DNA of the CDR3: TGTGCCAGCAGCTTTGGGGGGACAGTAGCCTACGAGCAGTACTTC.

V and J are TRBV3-1 (or the pseudogene TRBV3-2) and TRBJ1-6; unclear D gene. Per germline, CDR1 LGHDT and CDR2 YNNKEL (reference sequence). The V and J ends lost 1 base and 10 bases respectively, with 2 bases between them. This CDR3 has 11 amino acids. The CDR3 loop is CASSQGSPLHF. Written as DNA, the CDR3 is TGTGCCAGCAGCCAAGGGTCACCCCTCCACTTT.

This clone was seen a single time. V and J are TRBV6-5 and TRBJ1-3, with D unclear. Trimming removed 8 bases at V and 0 bases at J, with 14 bases between. This CDR3 is 15 amino acids long. Germline V gene data show CDR1 as MNHEY and CDR2 as SVGAGI. The CDR3 coding sequence is TGTGCCAGCGCGAACAGTTGGCGCTCTGGAAACACCATATATTTT. This sequence encodes CASANSWRSGNTIYF.

This chain uses TRBV9 with TRBJ1-1; no firm D call. The V gene lost 2 bases and the J gene lost 1 base, with 9 bases spanning the gap. The CDR3 covers 14 residues. Germline values: CDR1 SGDLS, CDR2 YYNGEE. The CDR3 spells CASSVDGGNTEAFF. CDR3 sequence (DNA): TGTGCCAGCAGCGTCGACGGTGGGAACACTGAAGCTTTCTTT.

As to this clone: This specimen includes other DNA sequences encoding the same CDR3. The chain joins TRBV12-3 or TRBV12-4 to TRBJ1-6; the D is unclear. The CDR3 is made up of 12 amino acids. V was cut by 3 bases and J by 7 bases, with 4 bases left in between. CDR3 nucleotide sequence: TGTGCCAGCAGTTTTGGCAATTCACCCCTCCACTTT. Translated, it gives CASSFGNSPLHF.

The rearrangement links TRBV7-2 to TRBJ1-5, with D perhaps TRBD1 (5 bases). Trimming cost V 5 bases and J 1 base, with 12 bases left between them. Germline V gene sequence: CDR1 SGHTA, CDR2 FQGNSA. This CDR3 spans 15 amino acids. CDR3 sequence: CASSPTGTSNQPQHF. DNA for the CDR3: TGTGCCAGCAGCCCTACCGGGACGAGCAATCAGCCCCAGCATTTT.

The chain combines TRBV28 with TRBJ1-6; D call uncertain. Germline V gene sequence: CDR1 MDHEN, CDR2 SYDVKM. The CDR3 extends over 17 amino acids. Trimming took off 5 bases at V and 1 base at J, with 15 bases between the two ends. In nucleotides, the CDR3 is TGTGCCAGCAGTCCCAGTCGAGGGTGGTCCTATAATTCACCCCTCCACTTT. It encodes CASSPSRGWSYNSPLHF. Together with reference TRBV28 and TRBJ1-6, the CDR3 gives the full variable domain: DVKVTQSSRYLVKRTGEKVFLECVQDMDHENMFWYRQDPGLGLRLIYFSYDVKMKEKGDIPEGYSVSREKKERFSLILESASTNQTSMYLCASSPSRGWSYNSPLHFGNGTRLTVT.

This clone showed up just a few times. In DNA form, the CDR3 reads TGTGCCAGCAGCTTAGACGGGGTTTCACCCCTCCACTTT. This gives the protein CASSLDGVSPLHF. The V and J genes are TRBV7-9 and TRBJ1-6; D not certain. The CDR3 loop spans 13 amino acids. V dropped 1 base and J dropped 9 bases, with 7 bases sitting between them. Germline CDR1 and CDR2: SEHNR and FQNEAQ (reference sequence).

This clone is a singleton in its sample. The chain couples TRBV9 to TRBJ1-2, with D possibly being TRBD1 (6 bases). Trimming shortened V by 0 bases and J by 7 bases, and 19 bases separated the two germline ends. Germline V lookup: CDR1 SGDLS, CDR2 YYNGEE. The CDR3 covers 16 residues. The CDR3 protein is CASSVAWGGRGAGYTF. As DNA, the CDR3 is TGTGCCAGCAGCGTAGCTTGGGGAGGCAGGGGAGCTGGCTACACCTTC.